The clone carrying this T cell receptor beta chain was counted ten times or more. The sample belongs to a study of molecular identifiers for immune sequencing clone quantification. Study in general: In replicates, RNA from approximately 20,000 or 100,000 naive CD8 cells was split five ways, four sequenced.

TCRdb re-called the PCR reads with MiXCR, one entry per CDR3 protein. The repertoire holds around 470,000 distinct CDR3 sequences, with over 20% as singletons. For naive CD8 T cells, sorting used the CD8+CD4-CCR7+CD45RA+ phenotype. This TCR derives from a human donor in good health. Some libraries in this study had Jurkat cell RNA spiked in. The sample comprised naive CD8+ T cells from blood, with Jurkat cell RNA spiked in. Sample subset: FACS-sorted CD8+CD4-CCR7+CD45RA+ naive T cells.

The CDR3 sequence is CSARVRSAYEQYF. For the CDR3, the DNA is TGCAGTGCTAGAGTACGGAGCGCCTACGAGCAGTACTTC. The rearrangement uses TRBV20-1 and TRBJ2-7, with D hard to call. V dropped 1 base and J dropped 2 bases, with 9 bases sitting between them. The CDR3 loop spans 13 amino acids. Germline loops: CDR1 DFQATT, CDR2 SNEGSKA (reference sequence).